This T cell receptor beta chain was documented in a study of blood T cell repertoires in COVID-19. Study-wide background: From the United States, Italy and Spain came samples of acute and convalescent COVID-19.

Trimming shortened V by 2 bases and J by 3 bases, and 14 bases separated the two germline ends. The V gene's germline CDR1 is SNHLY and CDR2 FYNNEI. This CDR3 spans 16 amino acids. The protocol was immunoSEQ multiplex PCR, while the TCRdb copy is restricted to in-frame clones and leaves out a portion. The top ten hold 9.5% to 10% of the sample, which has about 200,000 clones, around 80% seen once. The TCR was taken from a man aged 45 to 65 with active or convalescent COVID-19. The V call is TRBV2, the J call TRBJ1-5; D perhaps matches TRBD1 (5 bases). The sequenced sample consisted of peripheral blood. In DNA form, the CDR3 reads TGTGCCAGCAGTGAATGGGGCAGGGCGAACAATCAGCCCCAGCATTTT. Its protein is CASSEWGRANNQPQHF.